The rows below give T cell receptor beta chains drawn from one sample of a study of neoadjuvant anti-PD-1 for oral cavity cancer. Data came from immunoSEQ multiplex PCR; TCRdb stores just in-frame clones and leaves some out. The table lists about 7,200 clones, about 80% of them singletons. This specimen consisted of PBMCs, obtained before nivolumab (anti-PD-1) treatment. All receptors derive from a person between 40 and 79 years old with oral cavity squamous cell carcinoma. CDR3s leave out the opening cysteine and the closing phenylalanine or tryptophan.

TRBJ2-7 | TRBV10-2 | ASGTGQNTYEQY
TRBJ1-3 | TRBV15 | ATSRGGDREAGNTIY
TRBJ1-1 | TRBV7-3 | ASSLGPGGKAF
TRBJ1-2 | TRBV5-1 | ASSLEDITYGYT
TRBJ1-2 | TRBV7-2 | ASRPGQGNYGYT
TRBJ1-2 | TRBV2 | ASRPSTGANYGYT
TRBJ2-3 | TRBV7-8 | ASSLFSRTDTQY
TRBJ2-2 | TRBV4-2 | ASSQGTSATGELF
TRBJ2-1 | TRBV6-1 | ASSEAVGVRDNEQF
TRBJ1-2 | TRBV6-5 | ASRTSGGTYGYT
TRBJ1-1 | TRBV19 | ASSTGQGRGGEAF
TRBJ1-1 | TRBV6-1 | ASIPSFEAF
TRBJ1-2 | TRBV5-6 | ASSLGVRGRQLNYGYT
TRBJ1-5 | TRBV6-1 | ASIPGPSNQPQH
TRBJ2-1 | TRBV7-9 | ASSLEDLGVKF
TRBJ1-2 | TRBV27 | ASSLTGTGIYGYT
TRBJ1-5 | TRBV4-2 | ASSQDGRDHQPQH
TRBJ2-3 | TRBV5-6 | ASSSGLDTDTQY
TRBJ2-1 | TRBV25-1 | ASSFPGQLPEQF
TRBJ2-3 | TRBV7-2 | ASSWARLASGPDTQY
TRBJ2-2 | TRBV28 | ASSLYRGQSTGELF
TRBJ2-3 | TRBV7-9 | ASSLAGGRPDTQY